Listed below are T cell receptor beta chains from one sample, sequenced in a study of T cell responses to AZD1222 COVID-19 vaccine. The table came from immunoSEQ multiplex PCR; TCRdb's copy has only in-frame clones and leaves some out. The table shows under 95,000 clones, with approximately 91% occurring only once. The specimen comprised peripheral blood, sampled 28 days after the second AZD1222 dose. Receptors were obtained from an adult who received the AZD1222 COVID-19 vaccine. Each CDR3 is given with its conserved first and last residue. The D gene is left open where the match is weak. Some rows mark clone size as missing; the rest say once, few, many or name a class of expanded clone.

D	J	V	size	CDR3	DNA
TRBD1	TRBJ1-2	TRBV28	NA	CASSPDPTGPHGYTF	TGTGCCAGCAGTCCGGACCCGACAGGGCCCCATGGCTACACCTTC
NA	TRBJ1-1	TRBV11-2	NA	CASSLDPRGTEAFF	TGTGCCAGCAGCTTAGACCCTAGGGGGACTGAAGCTTTCTTT
TRBD2	TRBJ2-5	TRBV4-3	NA	CASSQVLAGPQETQYF	TGCGCCAGCAGCCAAGTCCTAGCGGGGCCACAAGAGACCCAGTACTTC
TRBD1	TRBJ1-2	TRBV6-5	NA	CASRRLGRDSYGYTF	TGTGCCAGCAGACGGCTTGGCCGGGACAGTTATGGCTACACCTTC
TRBD1	TRBJ2-5	TRBV7-2	once	CASSLWDRGETQYF	TGTGCCAGCAGCCTCTGGGACAGGGGAGAGACCCAGTACTTC
NA	TRBJ2-5	TRBV15	NA	CATSRGGSGETQYF	TGTGCCACCAGCAGAGGGGGTAGCGGAGAGACCCAGTACTTC
NA	TRBJ1-1	TRBV5-1	NA	CASRGRLNTEAFF	TGCGCCAGCAGAGGCAGACTGAACACTGAAGCTTTCTTT
NA	TRBJ2-4	TRBV28	NA	CASSLSQGPKYF	TGTGCCAGCAGTTTATCCCAGGGCCCCAAGTACTTC
NA	TRBJ1-2	TRBV28	few	CASSWNPRVGYTF	TGTGCCAGCAGTTGGAATCCTCGGGTTGGCTACACCTTC
TRBD2	TRBJ2-1	TRBV3-1/TRBV3-2	NA	CASSHSSGRRYNEQFF	TGTGCCAGCAGCCATTCTAGCGGGAGACGCTACAATGAGCAGTTCTTC
TRBD2	TRBJ2-1	TRBV7-2	NA	CASLLSGSAYNEQFF	TGTGCCAGCCTCCTTAGCGGGAGCGCCTACAATGAGCAGTTCTTC
NA	TRBJ1-4	TRBV15	NA	CATSRDSTGSNEKLFF	TGTGCCACCAGCAGAGATTCCACGGGAAGTAATGAAAAACTGTTTTTT
TRBD2	TRBJ2-7	TRBV28	NA	CASSYGGSGRRAYEQYF	TGTGCCAGCAGTTATGGGGGTAGCGGGAGAAGGGCCTACGAGCAGTACTTC
TRBD1	TRBJ2-1	TRBV19	NA	CASSIPGTGGNEQFF	TGTGCCAGTAGTATTCCGGGGACAGGGGGCAATGAGCAGTTCTTC
NA	TRBJ1-1	TRBV7-3	NA	CASSPTLDNTEAFF	TGTGCCAGCAGCCCTACCCTGGACAACACTGAAGCTTTCTTT
NA	TRBJ2-7	TRBV6-5	NA	CASSYSTGALYEQYF	TGTGCCAGCAGTTACTCTACGGGAGCCCTCTACGAGCAGTACTTC
TRBD1	TRBJ1-4	TRBV28	NA	CASSTGQAPTEKLFF	TGTGCCAGCAGCACCGGACAGGCCCCTACTGAAAAACTGTTTTTT
NA	TRBJ2-3	TRBV11-2	NA	CASSLDGVGSDTQYF	TGTGCCAGCAGCTTAGATGGTGTAGGGTCAGATACGCAGTATTTT
NA	TRBJ2-7	TRBV28	NA	CASLPRHCEQYF	TGTGCCAGCCTCCCACGACACTGCGAGCAGTACTTC
NA	TRBJ1-1	TRBV29-1	NA	CSADGLGTEAFF	TGCAGCGCGGACGGTTTGGGCACTGAAGCTTTCTTT
TRBD1	TRBJ1-5	TRBV19	once	CASSLGGQGANQPQHF	TGTGCCAGTAGTCTAGGGGGACAGGGGGCGAATCAGCCCCAGCATTTT
NA	TRBJ2-1	TRBV4-2	NA	CASSQVPSEFNEQFF	TGTGCCAGCAGCCAAGTTCCTAGCGAATTCAATGAGCAGTTCTTC
NA	TRBJ2-5	TRBV28	once	CASSFADLYQETQYF	TGTGCCAGCAGTTTTGCGGACCTGTACCAAGAGACCCAGTACTTC
NA	TRBJ2-7	TRBV19	NA	CASSIGRTNYEQYF	TGTGCCAGTAGTATAGGCCGGACAAACTACGAGCAGTACTTC
NA	TRBJ2-7	TRBV15	NA	CATSRDSTGEQYF	TGTGCCACCAGCAGAGATAGTACGGGCGAGCAGTACTTC
NA	TRBJ2-3	TRBV11-1	NA	CASSSGLLTDTQYF	TGTGCCAGCAGCTCGGGACTCCTCACAGATACGCAGTATTTT
NA	TRBJ2-3	TRBV29-1	NA	CSVGKLVPPDTQYF	TGCAGCGTTGGGAAGCTGGTCCCACCAGATACGCAGTATTTT
NA	TRBJ2-3	TRBV4-1	NA	CASSQVKGLVDTQYF	TGCGCCAGCAGCCAAGTGAAAGGACTTGTAGATACGCAGTATTTT
NA	TRBJ2-1	TRBV6-5	NA	CASSYGSESYNEQFF	TGTGCCAGCAGTTACGGTAGCGAAAGCTACAATGAGCAGTTCTTC
TRBD2	TRBJ2-7	TRBV3-1/TRBV3-2	NA	CASSQDQRTRSYEQYF	TGTGCCAGCAGCCAAGATCAGAGGACTAGGTCCTACGAGCAGTACTTC
TRBD2	TRBJ2-2	TRBV6-6	NA	CASSKLAGGGELFF	TGTGCCAGCAGTAAGCTAGCGGGGGGCGGGGAGCTGTTTTTT
TRBD1	TRBJ1-6	TRBV6-1	NA	CASTDRARNTYNSPLHF	TGTGCCAGCACTGACAGGGCCCGCAATACCTATAATTCACCCCTCCACTTT
NA	TRBJ2-7	TRBV19	NA	CASSILGTGKYEQYF	TGTGCCAGTAGTATTCTTGGCACAGGGAAGTACGAGCAGTACTTC
NA	TRBJ2-7	TRBV6-2/TRBV6-3	NA	CASSYPRRGESYEQYF	TGTGCCAGCAGTTACCCTCGCAGGGGGGAATCTTACGAGCAGTACTTC
NA	TRBJ2-7	TRBV18	NA	CASSPVYEQYF	TGTGCCAGCTCACCAGTCTACGAGCAGTACTTC
NA	TRBJ2-5	TRBV18	NA	CASSPSPGVRETQYF	TGTGCCAGCTCACCATCCCCGGGAGTGAGGGAGACCCAGTACTTC
NA	TRBJ1-2	TRBV19	NA	CASEQDGGEYGYTF	TGTGCCAGCGAGCAAGATGGCGGGGAATATGGCTACACCTTC
NA	TRBJ1-5	TRBV19	NA	CASSIRGGNQPQHF	TGTGCCAGTAGTATTAGAGGTGGCAATCAGCCCCAGCATTTT